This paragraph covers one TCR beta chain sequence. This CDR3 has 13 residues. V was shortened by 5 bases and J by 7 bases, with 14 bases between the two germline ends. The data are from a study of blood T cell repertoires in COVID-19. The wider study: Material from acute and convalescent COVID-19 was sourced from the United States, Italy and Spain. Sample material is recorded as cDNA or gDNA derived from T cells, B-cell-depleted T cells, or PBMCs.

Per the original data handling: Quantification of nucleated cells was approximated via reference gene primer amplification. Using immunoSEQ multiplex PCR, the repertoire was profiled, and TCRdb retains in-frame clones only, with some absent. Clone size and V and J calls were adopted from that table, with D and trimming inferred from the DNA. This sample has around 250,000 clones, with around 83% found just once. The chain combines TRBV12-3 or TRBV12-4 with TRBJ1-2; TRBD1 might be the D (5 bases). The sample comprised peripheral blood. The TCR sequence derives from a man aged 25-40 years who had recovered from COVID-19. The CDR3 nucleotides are TGTGCCAGCAGTCCCCGGGGGTCCGGTGGCTACACCTTC. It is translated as CASSPRGSGGYTF.